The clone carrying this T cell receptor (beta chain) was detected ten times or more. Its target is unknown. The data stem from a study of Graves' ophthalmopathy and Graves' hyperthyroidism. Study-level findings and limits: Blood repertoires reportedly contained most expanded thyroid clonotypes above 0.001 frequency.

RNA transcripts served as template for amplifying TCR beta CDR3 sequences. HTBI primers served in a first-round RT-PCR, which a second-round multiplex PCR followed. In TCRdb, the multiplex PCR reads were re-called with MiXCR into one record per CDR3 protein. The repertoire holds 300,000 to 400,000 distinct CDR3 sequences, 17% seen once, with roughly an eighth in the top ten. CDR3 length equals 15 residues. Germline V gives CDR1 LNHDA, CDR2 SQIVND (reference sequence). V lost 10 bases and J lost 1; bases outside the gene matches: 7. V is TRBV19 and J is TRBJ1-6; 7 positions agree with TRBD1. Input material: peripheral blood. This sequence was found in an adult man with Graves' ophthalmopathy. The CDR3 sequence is CATRPGGSYNSPLHF. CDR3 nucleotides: TGTGCCACCCGACCAGGGGGTTCCTATAATTCACCCCTCCACTTT.